Given below is one TCR beta chain in context. Its antigen remains unidentified. A read error may produce the germline difference seen at one junction end. This entry belongs to a study of cytomegalovirus exposure and HLA in healthy donors. CDR3 length equals 13 residues. Looked up from germline, CDR1 is SEHNR and CDR2 is FQNEAQ (reference sequence). Findings and limits, study-wide: Most CMV-associated TCR beta chains were later found to appear HLA-restricted. Presence/absence analyses assumed roughly uniform sequencing depth across donors.

PCR involved 60 Vbeta and 13 Jbeta primers. Clones were read by immunoSEQ multiplex PCR, and TCRdb kept only the in-frame ones, dropping some. The sample shows over 130,000 clones, approximately 72% of them seen only once. The V and J genes are TRBV7-9 and TRBJ2-7; TRBD1 matches at 7 bases. The receptor was isolated from an older woman in good health and CMV-seronegative. Sequenced sample: PBMCs. The CDR3 loop is CSSSWGQIYEQYF. The CDR3 nucleotides read TGTTCCAGCAGCTGGGGACAGATCTACGAGCAGTACTTC. The full variable domain, completed using reference TRBV7-9 and TRBJ2-7, is DTGVSQNPRHKITKRGQNVTFRCDPISEHNRLYWYRQTLGQGPEFLTYFQNEAQLEKSRLLSDRFSAERPKGSFSTLEIQRTEQGDSAMYLCSSSWGQIYEQYFGPGTRLTVT.